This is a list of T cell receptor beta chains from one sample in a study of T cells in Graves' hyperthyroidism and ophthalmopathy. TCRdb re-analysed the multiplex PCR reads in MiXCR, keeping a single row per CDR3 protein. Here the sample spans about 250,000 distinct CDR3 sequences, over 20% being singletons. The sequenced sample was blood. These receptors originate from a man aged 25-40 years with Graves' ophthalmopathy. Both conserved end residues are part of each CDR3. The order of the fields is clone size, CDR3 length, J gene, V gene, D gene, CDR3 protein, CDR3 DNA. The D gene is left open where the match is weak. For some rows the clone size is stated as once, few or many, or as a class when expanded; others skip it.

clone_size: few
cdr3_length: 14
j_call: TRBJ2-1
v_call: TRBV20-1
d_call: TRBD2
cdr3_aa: CSAWTSGPYNEQFF
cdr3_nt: TGCAGTGCTTGGACTAGCGGCCCATACAATGAGCAGTTCTTC

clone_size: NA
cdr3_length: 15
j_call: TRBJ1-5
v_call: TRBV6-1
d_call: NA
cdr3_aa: CASSPVGGSNQPQHF
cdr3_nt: TGTGCCAGCAGTCCCGTCGGGGGTAGCAATCAGCCCCAGCATTTT

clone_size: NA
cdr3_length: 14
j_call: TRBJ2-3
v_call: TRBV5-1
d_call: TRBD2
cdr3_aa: CASKLGGRTDTQYF
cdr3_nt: TGCGCCAGCAAGCTCGGGGGGAGAACAGATACGCAGTATTTT

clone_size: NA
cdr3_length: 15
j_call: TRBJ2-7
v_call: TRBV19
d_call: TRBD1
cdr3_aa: CASSMTTGTGAEQYF
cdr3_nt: TGTGCCAGTAGTATGACTACCGGGACAGGGGCCGAGCAGTACTTC

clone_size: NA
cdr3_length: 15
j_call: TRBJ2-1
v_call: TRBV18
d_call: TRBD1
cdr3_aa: CASSPMTGIGNEQFF
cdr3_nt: TGTGCCAGCTCGCCCATGACAGGGATCGGGAATGAGCAGTTCTTC

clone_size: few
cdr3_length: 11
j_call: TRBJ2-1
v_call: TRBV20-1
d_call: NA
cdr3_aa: CSASRGAGKFF
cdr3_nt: TGCAGTGCTTCAAGGGGCGCGGGGAAGTTCTTC

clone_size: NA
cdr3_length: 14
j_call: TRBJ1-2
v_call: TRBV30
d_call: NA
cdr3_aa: CAWSVGKGSYGYTF
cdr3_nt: TGTGCCTGGAGTGTAGGGAAGGGATCTTATGGCTACACCTTC

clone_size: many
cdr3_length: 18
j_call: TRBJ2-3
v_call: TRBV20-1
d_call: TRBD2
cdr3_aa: CSARGTSGALPRADTQYF
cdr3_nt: TGCAGTGCTAGGGGGACTAGCGGAGCTCTTCCAAGGGCAGATACGCAGTATTTT

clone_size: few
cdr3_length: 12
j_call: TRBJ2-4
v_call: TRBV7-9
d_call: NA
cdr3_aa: CASSPTDSIQYF
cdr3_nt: TGTGCCAGCAGCCCGACCGATAGCATTCAGTACTTC

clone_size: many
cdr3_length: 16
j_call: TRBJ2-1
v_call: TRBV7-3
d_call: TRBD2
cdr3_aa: CASSSMGLAGGNEQFF
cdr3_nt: TGTGCCAGCAGCTCAATGGGACTAGCGGGAGGCAATGAGCAGTTCTTC

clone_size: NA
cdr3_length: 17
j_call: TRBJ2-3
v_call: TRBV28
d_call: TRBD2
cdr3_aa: CASSSVVAGVVADTQYF
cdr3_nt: TGTGCCAGCAGTTCCGTAGTAGCGGGAGTGGTGGCAGATACGCAGTATTTT

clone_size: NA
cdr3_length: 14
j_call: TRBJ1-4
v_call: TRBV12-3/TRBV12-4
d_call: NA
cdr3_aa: CASSLRAMDEKLFF
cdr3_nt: TGTGCCAGCAGTTTAAGGGCTATGGATGAAAAACTGTTTTTT

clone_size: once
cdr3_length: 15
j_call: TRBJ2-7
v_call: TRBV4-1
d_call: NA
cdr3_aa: CASSQEETGYYEQYF
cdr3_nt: TGCGCCAGCAGCCAAGAAGAGACGGGTTACTACGAGCAGTACTTC

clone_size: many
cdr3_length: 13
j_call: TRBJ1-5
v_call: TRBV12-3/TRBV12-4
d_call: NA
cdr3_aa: CASSLGTNQPQHF
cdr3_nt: TGTGCCAGCAGTCTCGGGACCAATCAGCCCCAGCATTTT

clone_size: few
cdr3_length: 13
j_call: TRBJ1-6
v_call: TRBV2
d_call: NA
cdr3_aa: CASRNAGDSPLHF
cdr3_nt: TGTGCCAGCAGAAATGCGGGGGACTCACCCCTCCACTTT

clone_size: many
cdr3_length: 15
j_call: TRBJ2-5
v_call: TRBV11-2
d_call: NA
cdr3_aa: CASSFVASVQETQYF
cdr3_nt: TGTGCCAGCAGCTTTGTGGCTAGCGTTCAAGAGACCCAGTACTTC

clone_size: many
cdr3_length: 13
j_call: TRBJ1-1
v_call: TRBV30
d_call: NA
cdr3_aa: CAWSVSRADEAFF
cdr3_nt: TGTGCCTGGAGTGTATCGCGAGCAGATGAAGCTTTCTTT

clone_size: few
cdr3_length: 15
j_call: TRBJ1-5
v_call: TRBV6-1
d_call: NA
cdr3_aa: CASRIDNSGNQPQHF
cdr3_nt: TGTGCCAGCAGAATAGACAATTCTGGCAATCAGCCCCAGCATTTT

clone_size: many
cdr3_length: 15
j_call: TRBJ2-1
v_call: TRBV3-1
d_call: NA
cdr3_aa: CASSQDRAVYNEQFF
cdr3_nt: TGTGCCAGCAGCCAAGATCGGGCCGTCTACAATGAGCAGTTCTTC

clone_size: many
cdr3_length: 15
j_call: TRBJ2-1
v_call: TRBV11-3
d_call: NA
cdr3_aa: CASSLTRDINNEQFF
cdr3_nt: TGTGCCAGCAGCTTAACTCGGGACATAAACAATGAGCAGTTCTTC

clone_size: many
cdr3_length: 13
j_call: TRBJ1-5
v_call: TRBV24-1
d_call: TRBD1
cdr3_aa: CATKGTGNQPQHF
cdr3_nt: TGTGCCACCAAGGGGACAGGGAATCAGCCCCAGCATTTT

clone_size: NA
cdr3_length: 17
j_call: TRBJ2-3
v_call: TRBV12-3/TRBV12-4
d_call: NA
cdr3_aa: CASSLIWADEVRGTQYF
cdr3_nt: TGTGCCAGCAGTTTAATCTGGGCCGACGAAGTTAGAGGTACGCAGTATTTT

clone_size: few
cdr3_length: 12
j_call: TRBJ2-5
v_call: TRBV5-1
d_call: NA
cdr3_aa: CASSSVMETQYF
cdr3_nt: TGCGCCAGCAGCTCCGTGATGGAGACCCAGTACTTC

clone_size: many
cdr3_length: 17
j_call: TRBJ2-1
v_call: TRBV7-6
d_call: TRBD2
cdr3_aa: CASSLRLAGGSDNEQFF
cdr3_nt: TGTGCCAGCAGCTTGAGACTAGCGGGAGGATCCGACAATGAGCAGTTCTTC

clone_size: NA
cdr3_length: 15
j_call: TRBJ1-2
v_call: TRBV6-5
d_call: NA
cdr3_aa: CASSYDGAGGVGYTF
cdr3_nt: TGTGCCAGCAGTTACGATGGGGCGGGGGGCGTTGGCTACACCTTC

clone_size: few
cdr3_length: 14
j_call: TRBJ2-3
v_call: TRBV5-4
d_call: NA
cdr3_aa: CASSLELSTDTQYF
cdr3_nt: TGTGCCAGCAGCTTGGAACTCTCCACAGATACGCAGTATTTT

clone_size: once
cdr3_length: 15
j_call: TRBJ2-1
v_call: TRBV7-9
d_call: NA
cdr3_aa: CASSPDDGRRNEQFF
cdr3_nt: TGTGCCAGCAGCCCGGACGACGGGAGAAGGAATGAGCAGTTCTTC

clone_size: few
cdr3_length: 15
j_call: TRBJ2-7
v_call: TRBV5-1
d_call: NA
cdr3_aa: CASSLVDRESYEQYF
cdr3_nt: TGCGCCAGCAGCTTGGTGGACCGGGAGAGCTACGAGCAGTACTTC

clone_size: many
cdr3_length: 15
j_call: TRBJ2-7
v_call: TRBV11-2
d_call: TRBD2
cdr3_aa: CASSLMASGTYEQYF
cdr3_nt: TGTGCCAGCAGCTTAATGGCTAGCGGTACCTACGAGCAGTACTTC

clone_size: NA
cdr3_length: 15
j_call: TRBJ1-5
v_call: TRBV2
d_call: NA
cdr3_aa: CASSESGVSNQPQHF
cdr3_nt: TGTGCCAGCAGTGAGAGTGGCGTTAGCAATCAGCCCCAGCATTTT

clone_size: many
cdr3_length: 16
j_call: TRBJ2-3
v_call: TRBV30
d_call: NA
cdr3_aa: CAWSVSGRLTGDTQYF
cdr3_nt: TGTGCCTGGAGTGTATCAGGGCGGCTGACCGGAGATACGCAGTATTTT

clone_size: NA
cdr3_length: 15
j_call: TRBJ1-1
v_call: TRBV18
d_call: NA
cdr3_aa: CASSPSMVGSTEAFF
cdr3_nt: TGTGCCAGCTCACCTTCGATGGTTGGCAGCACTGAAGCTTTCTTT

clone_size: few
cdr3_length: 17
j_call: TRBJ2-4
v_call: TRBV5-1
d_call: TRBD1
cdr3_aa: CASSLSAGGAAKNIQYF
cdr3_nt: TGCGCCAGCAGCTTGTCGGCAGGGGGCGCAGCCAAAAACATTCAGTACTTC

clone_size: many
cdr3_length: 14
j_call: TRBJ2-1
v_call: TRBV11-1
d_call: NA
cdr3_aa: CASSLSRRGNEQFF
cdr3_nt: TGTGCCAGCAGCTTATCTAGGCGGGGCAATGAGCAGTTCTTC

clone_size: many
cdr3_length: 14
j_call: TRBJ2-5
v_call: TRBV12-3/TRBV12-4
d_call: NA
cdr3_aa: CASSFQGGSETQYF
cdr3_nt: TGTGCCAGCAGTTTTCAAGGGGGGTCAGAGACCCAGTACTTC

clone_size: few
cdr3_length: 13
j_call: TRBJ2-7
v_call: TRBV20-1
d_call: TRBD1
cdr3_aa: CSAGTGLTYEQYF
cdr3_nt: TGCAGTGCCGGGACAGGGCTAACCTACGAGCAGTACTTC

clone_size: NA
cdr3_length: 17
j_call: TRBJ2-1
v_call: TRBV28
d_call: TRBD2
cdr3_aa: CASSLLQTSGIINEQFF
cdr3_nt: TGTGCCAGCAGTTTACTCCAGACTAGCGGGATCATCAATGAGCAGTTCTTC

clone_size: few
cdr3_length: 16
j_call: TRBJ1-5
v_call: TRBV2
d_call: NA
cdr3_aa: CASSELTYDSNQPQHF
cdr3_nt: TGTGCCAGCAGTGAACTGACATATGATAGCAATCAGCCCCAGCATTTT

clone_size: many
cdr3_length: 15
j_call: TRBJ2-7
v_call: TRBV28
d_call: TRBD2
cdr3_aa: CASSTLSGRSYEQYF
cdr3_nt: TGTGCCAGCAGTACCCTAAGCGGGAGGTCCTACGAGCAGTACTTC

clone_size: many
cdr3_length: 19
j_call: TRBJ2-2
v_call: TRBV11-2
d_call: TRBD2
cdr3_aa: CASSLAGLAGGPNTGELFF
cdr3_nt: TGTGCCAGCAGCTTAGCCGGACTAGCGGGAGGACCGAACACCGGGGAGCTGTTTTTT

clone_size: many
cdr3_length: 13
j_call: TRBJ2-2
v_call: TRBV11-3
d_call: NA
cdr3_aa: CASSLSETGELFF
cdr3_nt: TGTGCCAGCAGCTTATCCGAAACCGGGGAGCTGTTTTTT

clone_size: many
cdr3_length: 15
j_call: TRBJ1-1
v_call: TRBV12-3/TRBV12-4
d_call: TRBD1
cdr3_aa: CANSSRQGGGTEAFF
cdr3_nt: TGTGCCAACAGTTCACGACAGGGGGGAGGCACTGAAGCTTTCTTT

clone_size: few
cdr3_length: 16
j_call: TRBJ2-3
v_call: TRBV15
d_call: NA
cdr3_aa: CATSREGVVTADTQYF
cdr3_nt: TGTGCCACCAGCAGAGAGGGGGTGGTCACTGCAGATACGCAGTATTTT

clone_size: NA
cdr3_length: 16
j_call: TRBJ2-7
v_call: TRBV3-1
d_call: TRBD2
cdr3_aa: CASSRGGSGTSNEQYF
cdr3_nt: TGTGCCAGCAGCCGTGGGGGTTCCGGGACTAGCAACGAGCAGTACTTC

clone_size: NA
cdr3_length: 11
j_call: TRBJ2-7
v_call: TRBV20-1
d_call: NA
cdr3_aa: CSAAQGYEQYF
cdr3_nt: TGCAGTGCTGCACAGGGATACGAGCAGTACTTC

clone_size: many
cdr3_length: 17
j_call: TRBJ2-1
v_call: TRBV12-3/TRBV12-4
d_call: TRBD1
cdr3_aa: CASTRTGKGVAYNEQFF
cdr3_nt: TGTGCCAGCACGAGGACAGGGAAGGGTGTAGCCTACAATGAGCAGTTCTTC

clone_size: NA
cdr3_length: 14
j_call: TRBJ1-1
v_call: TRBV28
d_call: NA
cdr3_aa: CASSRGDALAEAFF
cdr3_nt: TGTGCCAGCAGTCGAGGGGACGCGTTAGCTGAAGCTTTCTTT

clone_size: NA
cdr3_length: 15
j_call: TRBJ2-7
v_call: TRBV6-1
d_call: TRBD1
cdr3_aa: CASRTDRRLSYEQYF
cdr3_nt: TGTGCCAGCAGGACGGACAGGAGGTTATCCTACGAGCAGTACTTC

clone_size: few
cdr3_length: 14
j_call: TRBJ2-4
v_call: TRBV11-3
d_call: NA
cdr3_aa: CASSSSGGKNIQYF
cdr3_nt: TGTGCCAGCAGCTCCTCTGGAGGCAAAAACATTCAGTACTTC

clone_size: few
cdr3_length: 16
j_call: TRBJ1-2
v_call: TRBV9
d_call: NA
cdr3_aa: CASSVAGLGQNYGYTF
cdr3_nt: TGTGCCAGCAGCGTAGCGGGTCTGGGTCAGAACTATGGCTACACCTTC

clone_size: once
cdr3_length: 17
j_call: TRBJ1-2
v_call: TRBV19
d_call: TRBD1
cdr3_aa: CASRIAGTGTSLYGYTF
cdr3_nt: TGTGCCAGTAGGATAGCCGGGACAGGGACCTCTCTCTATGGCTACACCTTC

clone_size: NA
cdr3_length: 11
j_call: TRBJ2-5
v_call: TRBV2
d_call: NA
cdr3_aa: CASREQETRYF
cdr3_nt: TGTGCCAGCAGGGAACAAGAGACCCGGTACTTC

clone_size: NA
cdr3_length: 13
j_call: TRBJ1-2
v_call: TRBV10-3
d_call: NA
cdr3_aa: CASRRAGGDGYTF
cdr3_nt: TGTGCCAGCCGCCGGGCGGGGGGCGATGGCTACACCTTC

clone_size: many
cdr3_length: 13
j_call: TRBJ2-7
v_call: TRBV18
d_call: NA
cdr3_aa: CASSPKPTYEQYF
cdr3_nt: TGTGCCAGCTCACCCAAACCCACCTACGAGCAGTACTTC

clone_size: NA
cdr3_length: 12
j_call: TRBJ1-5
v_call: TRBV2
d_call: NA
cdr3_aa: CASRVSNQPQHF
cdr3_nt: TGTGCCAGCAGAGTTAGCAATCAGCCCCAGCATTTT